A selection of T cell receptor beta chains follows, all from one sample in a study of blood T cell repertoires in COVID-19. Produced via immunoSEQ multiplex PCR; TCRdb's table is partial and in-frame only. The sample carries over 150,000 clones, more than 80% recorded once. Sequencing was carried out using peripheral blood. Every receptor here comes from a man aged 45 to 65 with acute or convalescent COVID-19. The CDR3 runs from the conserved cysteine through the conserved F or W. Fields, in order: V gene, D gene, J gene, clone size, CDR3 protein, CDR3 DNA. D genes are given only for firm matches. A row's size may be missing; if present it is once, few, many or a size class.

V: TRBV27
D: TRBD1
J: TRBJ1-1
size: few
CDR3: CASSPTGGMNTEAFF
DNA: TGTGCCAGCAGTCCGACAGGGGGGATGAACACTGAAGCTTTCTTT

V: TRBV5-8
D: TRBD1
J: TRBJ1-2
size: -
CDR3: CASSNPVGTGGRGYGYTF
DNA: TGTGCCAGCAGCAATCCGGTTGGGACAGGAGGTCGAGGATATGGCTACACCTTC

V: TRBV3-1/TRBV3-2
D: TRBD1
J: TRBJ2-2
size: -
CDR3: CASSQDRRDRGPGELFF
DNA: TGTGCCAGCAGCCAAGACCGCCGGGACAGGGGTCCCGGGGAGCTGTTTTTT

V: TRBV9
D: TRBD2
J: TRBJ2-3
size: -
CDR3: CASSPLGLAGGSDTQYF
DNA: TGTGCCAGCAGCCCCCTGGGACTAGCGGGGGGTTCAGATACGCAGTATTTT

V: TRBV5-6
D: -
J: TRBJ1-2
size: once
CDR3: CASSFRVTNYGYTF
DNA: TGTGCCAGCAGCTTCAGGGTGACTAACTATGGCTACACCTTC

V: TRBV18
D: TRBD1
J: TRBJ2-5
size: -
CDR3: CASSPRDRETTQYF
DNA: TGTGCCAGCTCACCCCGGGACAGGGAAACAACCCAGTACTTC

V: TRBV3-1/TRBV3-2
D: -
J: TRBJ1-1
size: -
CDR3: CASSQDFARGTEAFF
DNA: TGTGCCAGCAGCCAAGATTTTGCCAGGGGCACTGAAGCTTTCTTT

V: TRBV3-1/TRBV3-2
D: -
J: TRBJ2-1
size: -
CDR3: CASSQDRGARSPEQFF
DNA: TGTGCCAGCAGCCAAGATCGGGGGGCGCGGAGTCCTGAGCAGTTCTTC

V: TRBV7-8
D: TRBD2
J: TRBJ2-5
size: -
CDR3: CASSQPRLAPETQYF
DNA: TGTGCCAGCAGCCAGCCGAGACTAGCTCCAGAGACCCAGTACTTC

V: TRBV5-1
D: TRBD2
J: TRBJ2-1
size: -
CDR3: CASSRGLAGEGSLYNEQFF
DNA: TGCGCCAGCAGCAGGGGACTAGCGGGAGAGGGGAGTTTATACAATGAGCAGTTCTTC

V: TRBV7-9
D: TRBD1
J: TRBJ2-5
size: -
CDR3: CASRTGREETQYF
DNA: TGTGCCAGCCGGACAGGGCGGGAAGAGACCCAGTACTTC

V: TRBV6-5
D: TRBD1
J: TRBJ2-1
size: once
CDR3: CASSLGQVTYNEQFF
DNA: TGTGCCAGCAGTTTAGGACAGGTAACATACAATGAGCAGTTCTTC

V: TRBV15
D: TRBD1
J: TRBJ1-4
size: -
CDR3: CATSRGTGVEKLFF
DNA: TGTGCCACCAGCAGAGGGACAGGGGTCGAAAAACTGTTTTTT

V: TRBV6-2/TRBV6-3
D: -
J: TRBJ1-2
size: once
CDR3: CASSPRTSTGGYTF
DNA: TGTGCCAGCAGCCCCAGGACCTCTACGGGGGGCTACACCTTC

V: TRBV27
D: -
J: TRBJ1-1
size: -
CDR3: CASRPGLLNTEAFF
DNA: TGTGCCAGCAGACCGGGACTTTTGAACACTGAAGCTTTCTTT

V: TRBV10-3
D: TRBD1
J: TRBJ1-6
size: -
CDR3: CAISVQGQGFSPLHF
DNA: TGTGCCATCAGCGTCCAGGGACAGGGGTTTTCACCCCTCCACTTT

V: TRBV6-4
D: TRBD2
J: TRBJ2-1
size: -
CDR3: CASSAYRTSGGRSSYNEQFF
DNA: TGTGCCAGCAGCGCATACCGGACTAGCGGGGGCCGTTCCTCCTACAATGAGCAGTTCTTC

V: TRBV6-5
D: TRBD1
J: TRBJ1-5
size: -
CDR3: CASRQTGTDNQPQHF
DNA: TGTGCCAGCAGACAAACCGGGACAGACAATCAGCCCCAGCATTTT

V: TRBV19
D: -
J: TRBJ1-3
size: -
CDR3: CASHPTGAGNTIYF
DNA: TGTGCCAGTCACCCGACGGGGGCTGGAAACACCATATATTTT

V: TRBV24-1
D: TRBD1
J: TRBJ2-5
size: -
CDR3: CATSQTGARTQYF
DNA: TGTGCCACCAGCCAGACAGGGGCGCGGACCCAGTACTTC

V: TRBV6-5
D: -
J: TRBJ1-1
size: -
CDR3: CASSLDRPNTEAFF
DNA: TGTGCCAGCAGTTTAGACAGGCCGAACACTGAAGCTTTCTTT

V: TRBV10-2
D: TRBD1
J: TRBJ2-7
size: few
CDR3: CASSSLRDRDSEQYF
DNA: TGCGCCAGCAGCTCGCTCCGGGACAGGGATTCCGAGCAGTACTTC

V: TRBV6-1
D: TRBD2
J: TRBJ2-2
size: -
CDR3: CASSETLAGAGELFF
DNA: TGTGCCAGCAGTGAAACGCTAGCGGGAGCCGGGGAGCTGTTTTTT

V: TRBV28
D: -
J: TRBJ1-1
size: -
CDR3: CASSLGHLNTEAFF
DNA: TGTGCCAGCAGCTTGGGACATTTGAACACTGAAGCTTTCTTT

V: TRBV19
D: -
J: TRBJ2-5
size: -
CDR3: CASSPTGRVETQYF
DNA: TGTGCCAGTAGTCCCACAGGGCGGGTTGAGACCCAGTACTTC

V: TRBV7-9
D: TRBD2
J: TRBJ2-1
size: once
CDR3: CASSPTAGESYNEQFF
DNA: TGTGCCAGCAGCCCGACTGCGGGAGAATCCTACAATGAGCAGTTCTTC

V: TRBV2
D: -
J: TRBJ2-7
size: -
CDR3: CASTGLRSYEQYF
DNA: TGTGCCAGCACTGGGCTCCGCTCCTACGAGCAGTACTTC

V: TRBV18
D: -
J: TRBJ1-5
size: -
CDR3: CASSPPEVGNQPQHF
DNA: TGTGCCAGCTCACCCCCCGAGGTTGGCAATCAGCCCCAGCATTTT

V: TRBV27
D: TRBD2
J: TRBJ2-1
size: -
CDR3: CASSLTVSGRDNEQFF
DNA: TGTGCCAGCAGTTTAACGGTTAGCGGGAGGGACAATGAGCAGTTCTTC

V: TRBV28
D: TRBD1
J: TRBJ2-5
size: once
CDR3: CASSSAGTGGWETQYF
DNA: TGTGCCAGCAGTTCCGCCGGGACAGGGGGCTGGGAGACCCAGTACTTC

V: TRBV21-1
D: -
J: TRBJ1-5
size: -
CDR3: CASSSRETGENNQPQHF
DNA: TGTGCCAGCAGCTCCCGTGAAACAGGGGAAAACAATCAGCCCCAGCATTTT

V: TRBV3-1/TRBV3-2
D: -
J: TRBJ1-3
size: once
CDR3: CASSQLGGVGNTIYF
DNA: TGTGCCAGCAGCCAACTGGGCGGGGTCGGAAACACCATATATTTT

V: TRBV6-5
D: -
J: TRBJ1-2
size: -
CDR3: CASSYSPNTGHGYTF
DNA: TGTGCCAGCAGTTACTCCCCTAATACAGGGCATGGCTACACCTTC

V: TRBV9
D: TRBD1
J: TRBJ1-2
size: -
CDR3: CASSVDPGQGYHGYTF
DNA: TGTGCCAGCAGCGTAGATCCAGGACAGGGGTATCATGGCTACACCTTC

V: TRBV15
D: -
J: TRBJ2-1
size: -
CDR3: CATSKQDSSSYNEQFF
DNA: TGTGCCACCAGCAAACAGGACAGTAGCTCCTACAATGAGCAGTTCTTC

V: TRBV7-8
D: -
J: TRBJ2-7
size: -
CDR3: CASSPSSKRVSYEQYF
DNA: TGTGCCAGCAGCCCCTCCTCAAAACGGGTCTCCTACGAGCAGTACTTC

V: TRBV28
D: -
J: TRBJ1-3
size: -
CDR3: CASSLGAGAGNTIYF
DNA: TGTGCCAGCAGTTTAGGGGCAGGGGCTGGAAACACCATATATTTT

V: TRBV5-4
D: -
J: TRBJ2-7
size: -
CDR3: CASSSWTAQYEQYF
DNA: TGTGCCAGCAGCTCGTGGACTGCCCAATACGAGCAGTACTTC

V: TRBV30
D: TRBD1
J: TRBJ1-1
size: -
CDR3: CAWRAKDRGLNTEAFF
DNA: TGTGCCTGGAGAGCTAAGGACAGGGGGCTTAACACTGAAGCTTTCTTT

V: TRBV19
D: -
J: TRBJ1-1
size: -
CDR3: CASSIDLRGLTLNTEAFF
DNA: TGTGCCAGTAGTATAGATCTCCGGGGTCTTACGTTGAACACTGAAGCTTTCTTT

V: TRBV13
D: TRBD2
J: TRBJ2-2
size: -
CDR3: CASTLLAAPTGELFF
DNA: TGTGCCAGCACTCTCCTAGCGGCCCCCACCGGGGAGCTGTTTTTT

V: TRBV6-5
D: TRBD1
J: TRBJ2-1
size: -
CDR3: CASSRAGQGNNEQFF
DNA: TGTGCCAGCAGCCGGGCGGGACAGGGCAACAATGAGCAGTTCTTC

V: TRBV7-3
D: TRBD2
J: TRBJ2-1
size: -
CDR3: CASSLAGGGLYNEQFF
DNA: TGTGCCAGCAGCTTAGCCGGCGGGGGGCTTTACAATGAGCAGTTCTTC

V: TRBV6-5
D: TRBD1
J: TRBJ1-4
size: -
CDR3: CASSLQGGDQKLFF
DNA: TGTGCCAGCAGCCTACAGGGGGGAGATCAAAAACTGTTTTTT

V: TRBV27
D: TRBD1
J: TRBJ1-5
size: -
CDR3: CASSSDRGRSPQHF
DNA: TGTGCCAGCAGTTCAGACAGGGGGCGGAGTCCCCAGCATTTT

V: TRBV28
D: TRBD1
J: TRBJ1-2
size: -
CDR3: CASSSGTGLTYGYTF
DNA: TGTGCCAGCAGTTCCGGGACAGGGTTAACCTATGGCTACACCTTC

V: TRBV19
D: -
J: TRBJ1-3
size: -
CDR3: CASSYGGGTGNTIYF
DNA: TGTGCCAGTAGTTACGGGGGAGGAACTGGAAACACCATATATTTT

V: TRBV6-5
D: TRBD2
J: TRBJ2-7
size: -
CDR3: CASSGLAGTWYF
DNA: TGTGCCAGTAGCGGACTAGCGGGAACTTGGTACTTC

V: TRBV5-4
D: TRBD1
J: TRBJ2-2
size: -
CDR3: CASSPRDRANGELFF
DNA: TGTGCCAGCAGCCCAAGGGACAGGGCTAACGGGGAGCTGTTTTTT

V: TRBV7-6
D: -
J: TRBJ1-1
size: -
CDR3: CASSLDGGFAEAFF
DNA: TGTGCCAGCAGCTTAGATGGGGGGTTTGCTGAAGCTTTCTTT

V: TRBV11-2
D: TRBD2
J: TRBJ2-5
size: -
CDR3: CASSLDERGPNF
DNA: TGTGCCAGCAGCTTAGACGAGCGGGGCCCCAACTTC

V: TRBV7-3
D: -
J: TRBJ2-3
size: -
CDR3: CASSMGTSDTQYF
DNA: TGTGCCAGCAGCATGGGGACATCAGATACGCAGTATTTT

V: TRBV19
D: TRBD1
J: TRBJ1-2
size: -
CDR3: CASTDGTGVYGYTF
DNA: TGTGCCAGTACCGACGGGACAGGAGTTTATGGCTACACCTTC

V: TRBV19
D: TRBD1
J: TRBJ1-1
size: -
CDR3: CASSDGQGFTEAFF
DNA: TGTGCCAGTAGCGACGGACAGGGATTCACTGAAGCTTTCTTT

V: TRBV28
D: -
J: TRBJ2-2
size: few
CDR3: CASSLRTENTGELFF
DNA: TGTGCCAGCAGTCTCCGGACAGAGAACACCGGGGAGCTGTTTTTT

V: TRBV30
D: TRBD2
J: TRBJ2-4
size: -
CDR3: CAWRGTSGNFFKNIQYF
DNA: TGTGCCTGGAGAGGGACTAGCGGAAACTTCTTCAAAAACATTCAGTACTTC

V: TRBV19
D: TRBD1
J: TRBJ2-2
size: -
CDR3: CASRYDGQGDTGELFF
DNA: TGTGCCAGCAGATATGACGGACAGGGTGACACCGGGGAGCTGTTTTTT

V: TRBV6-5
D: TRBD2
J: TRBJ2-1
size: -
CDR3: CASRPSLAGFNEQFF
DNA: TGTGCCAGCCGGCCGAGCCTAGCGGGATTCAATGAGCAGTTCTTC

V: TRBV19
D: -
J: TRBJ1-5
size: -
CDR3: CASSIGLDQPQHF
DNA: TGTGCCAGTAGTATCGGACTGGATCAGCCCCAGCATTTT

V: TRBV27
D: TRBD2
J: TRBJ2-7
size: -
CDR3: CASSPRLAGDYEQYF
DNA: TGTGCCAGCAGTCCCCGACTAGCGGGGGACTACGAGCAGTACTTC